One sample yielded the 27 T cell receptor beta chains listed below, sequenced in a study of blood T cell repertoires in COVID-19. Data came from immunoSEQ multiplex PCR; TCRdb stores just in-frame clones and leaves some out. This table holds about 320,000 clones, around 83% found once. Specimen: peripheral blood. Receptors originate from a woman aged 45-59 years with acute or convalescent COVID-19.

The V gene is TRBV6-1, the J gene TRBJ1-5, with 8 bases identical to TRBD1. Trimming cost V 4 bases and J 0 bases; bases outside gene matches: 14. This CDR3 spans 19 amino acids. From germline, CDR1 is MNHNS and CDR2 SASEGT. The DNA of the CDR3 is TGTGCCAGCAGTGTTCGGACAGGGAAAATTAGCTATAGCAATCAGCCCCAGCATTTT. As protein: CASSVRTGKISYSNQPQHF.

In its sample, this clone was seen a few times. This rearrangement joins TRBV5-4 to TRBJ1-2, with D perhaps TRBD1 (5 bases). The CDR3 consists of 14 residues. The ends were cut back, 0 bases at V and 3 bases at J, with 9 bases in the middle. Looked up from germline, CDR1 is SGHNT and CDR2 is YYREEE (reference sequence). The CDR3: CASSLGGSDYGYTF. The DNA for the CDR3 is TGTGCCAGCAGCTTGGGGGGCAGCGACTATGGCTACACCTTC.

This clone has just one count. V usage is TRBV11-2 and J usage is TRBJ2-7; D is uncertain. The CDR3 runs 14 residues. Germline V gene lookup returns CDR1 SGHAT and CDR2 FQNNGV. Trimming stripped 3 bases from V and 7 bases from J, with 16 bases between. DNA of the CDR3: TGTGCCAGCAGCTTTGAGGTCACCTCTGGGGAGCAGTACTTC. Amino acids: CASSFEVTSGEQYF.

Here the CDR3 reads CASSLDRANSPLHF. The DNA of the CDR3 is TGTGCCAGCAGCTTGGACAGGGCCAATTCACCCCTCCACTTT. V gene TRBV5-4 combines with J gene TRBJ1-6, with TRBD1 as a possible D gene (6 bases). CDR3 length: 14 amino acids. V gave up 0 bases and J gave up 7 bases, with 8 bases separating them. The germline V gene has CDR1 SGHNT and CDR2 YYREEE (reference sequence).

The genes are TRBV7-9 and TRBJ2-1, with TRBD1 matching 10 bases. Trimming removed 4 bases from V and 9 bases from J; junction bases left unmatched: 9. CDR1 and CDR2 from the germline V gene are SEHNR and FQNEAQ (reference sequence). The CDR3 consists of 15 residues. CDR3 amino acids: CASSSPGQGMGEQFF. The CDR3 nucleotides are TGTGCCAGCAGCTCGCCGGGACAGGGGATGGGTGAGCAGTTCTTC.

The chain couples TRBV27 to TRBJ2-7; TRBD2 agrees at 8 bases. The CDR3 runs to 16 residues. Germline V gene lookup returns CDR1 MNHEY and CDR2 SMNVEV (reference sequence). V gave up 3 bases and J gave up 3 bases; unmatched junction bases: 10. The DNA for the CDR3 is TGTGCCAGCAGTTTTTCCGGGACTAGTTACTTCTACGAGCAGTACTTC. Amino acids: CASSFSGTSYFYEQYF.

This chain uses TRBV6-5 with TRBJ1-6, with 9 nucleotides matching TRBD1. The CDR3 sequence is 16 residues long. The germline V gene has CDR1 MNHEY and CDR2 SVGAGI. V lost 0 bases to trimming and J lost 9 bases; unmatched junction nucleotides: 6. Here the CDR3 reads CASSYSSGQGGSPLHF. The CDR3 DNA reads TGTGCCAGCAGTTACTCCTCGGGACAGGGAGGTTCACCCCTCCACTTT.

The V gene is TRBV5-1, the J gene TRBJ2-3; no definite D call. V lost 3 bases and J lost 0, with 8 bases in between. The CDR3 runs 14 residues. Germline V gene lookup returns CDR1 SGHRS and CDR2 YFSETQ. CDR3 protein: CASSSWASTDTQYF. Written as DNA, the CDR3 is TGCGCCAGCAGCTCTTGGGCGAGCACAGATACGCAGTATTTT.

This clone was counted a single time. The genes are TRBV29-1 and TRBJ1-1; D is unclear. With 8 bases removed from V and 3 bases from J, the gap between germline ends came to 16 bases. This CDR3 spans 13 amino acids. CDR1 and CDR2 (germline): SQVTM, ANQGSEA. CDR3 loop: CSSEVQKDTEAFF. The CDR3 nucleotides read TGCAGCTCCGAGGTACAAAAAGACACTGAAGCTTTCTTT. Together with reference TRBV29-1 and TRBJ1-1, the CDR3 gives the full variable domain: SAVISQKPSRDICQRGTSLTIQCQVDSQVTMMFWYRQQPGQSLTLIATANQGSEATYESGFVIDKFPISRPNLTFSTLTVSNMSPEDSSIYLCSSEVQKDTEAFFGQGTRLTVV.

Concerning this clone: The identical CDR3 is also encoded by other nucleotide sequences in the sample. The V call is TRBV27, the J call TRBJ1-5; 8 bases are shared with TRBD1. Per germline, CDR1 MNHEY and CDR2 SMNVEV (reference sequence). The length of the CDR3 is 13 residues. V trimming: 5 bases; J trimming: 5 bases; junction bases outside the gene matches: 2. The DNA for the CDR3 is TGTGCCAGCAGTAACAGGGGGGATCAGCCCCAGCATTTT. Residues: CASSNRGDQPQHF.

This clone was counted once. V gene TRBV7-9 combines with J gene TRBJ1-1, with TRBD1 identical over 10 bases. Germline trimming cut 1 base from V and 5 bases from J; bases unmatched to any gene: 4. In germline, CDR1 is SEHNR, CDR2 FQNEAQ (reference sequence). CDR3 length: 15 residues. The CDR3 bases are TGTGCCAGCAGCTTAGGACAGGGGGCGAGGACTGAAGCTTTCTTT. This translates into CASSLGQGARTEAFF.

This sequence joins TRBV24-1 and TRBJ2-2; 8 nucleotides agree with TRBD1. This CDR3 is built from 15 residues. V shed 4 bases and J 4 bases; nucleotides not matched to a gene: 4. The germline V gene has CDR1 KGHDR and CDR2 SFDVKD. This CDR3 is CATSDPRGLTGELFF. CDR3 coding DNA: TGTGCCACCAGTGACCCCAGGGGGCTCACCGGGGAGCTGTTTTTT.

J is TRBJ2-3 and V is TRBV7-3; D is undetermined. The CDR3 runs to 14 residues. V lost 0 bases to trimming and J lost 2 bases, with 6 bases between them. The germline V gene has CDR1 SGHTA and CDR2 FQGTGA. CDR3 sequence (DNA): TGTGCCAGCAGCTTAACGCCAGTCACAGATACGCAGTATTTT. It encodes CASSLTPVTDTQYF. The variable domain in full, completed from reference TRBV7-3 and TRBJ2-3, reads GAGVSQTPSNKVTEKGKYVELRCDPISGHTALYWYRQSLGQGPEFLIYFQGTGAADDSGLPNDRFFAVRPEGSVSTLKIQRTERGDSAVYLCASSLTPVTDTQYFGPGTRLTVL.

This clone was counted once. The chain employs TRBV6-5 and TRBJ2-7, with a possible D match to TRBD2 (6 bases). V was cut by 4 bases and J by 5 bases, with 12 bases left in between. The CDR3 covers 13 residues. Germline-derived CDR1 and CDR2 are MNHEY and SVGAGI. The CDR3 loop is CASSSEGTHEQYF. The CDR3 region has the DNA TGTGCCAGCAGTTCGGAGGGGACCCACGAGCAGTACTTC.

This chain's CDR3 is CASSLGGTGSGANVLTF. Here the CDR3 DNA reads TGTGCCAGCAGCTTGGGGGGGACAGGCTCTGGGGCCAACGTCCTGACTTTC. This chain uses TRBV5-5 with TRBJ2-6; 8 nucleotides match TRBD1. The CDR3 loop spans 17 amino acids. Germline V CDR1 and CDR2: SGHKS, YYEKEE (reference sequence). V trimming: 0 bases; J trimming: 0 bases; junction bases outside the gene matches: 2.

This clone has only a few counts. This rearrangement joins TRBV30 to TRBJ1-6; 9 nucleotides line up with TRBD1. Germline V gene lookup returns CDR1 GTSNPN and CDR2 SVGIG (reference sequence). CDR3 length: 13 residues. J gave up 8 bases and V 1 base, and 0 bases lay outside the gene matches. The chain's CDR3 is CAWSGQGDSPLHF. The DNA for the CDR3 is TGTGCCTGGAGTGGACAGGGGGATTCACCCCTCCACTTT.

The rearrangement uses TRBV5-1 and TRBJ2-1, with TRBD2 matching 10 bases. Germline CDR1 SGHRS, CDR2 YFSETQ. With V trimmed by 4 bases and J by 3 bases, 7 bases remained unmatched. This CDR3 has 16 amino acids. The CDR3 spells CASSPRTSGNYNEQFF. CDR3 bases: TGCGCCAGCAGCCCCAGGACTAGCGGCAACTACAATGAGCAGTTCTTC.

This clone was picked up a small number of times. The chain employs TRBV19 and TRBJ2-5; D possibly corresponds to TRBD2 (5 bases). Germline V gives CDR1 LNHDA, CDR2 SQIVND (reference sequence). The germline V and J ends were trimmed by 5 bases and 6 bases, with 10 bases remaining between them. CDR3 size: 12 residues. The CDR3 sequence: CASSVDYQTQYF. Written as DNA, the CDR3 is TGTGCCAGTAGTGTTGACTATCAGACCCAGTACTTC.

This rearrangement joins TRBV5-4 to TRBJ1-2; 8 bases are shared with TRBD1. Unmatched junction bases numbered 5, after V lost 2 bases and J lost 8 bases. Per the germline V gene, CDR1 is SGHNT and CDR2 is YYREEE (reference sequence). The CDR3 extends over 13 amino acids. The chain's CDR3 is CASSFLDRDGYTF. CDR3 nucleotide sequence: TGTGCCAGCAGCTTCTTGGACAGGGACGGCTACACCTTC.

V is TRBV24-1 and J is TRBJ1-5, with 8 bases that match TRBD1. This CDR3 contains 15 residues. Germline V gene data show CDR1 as KGHDR and CDR2 as SFDVKD. Losses at the gene ends were 3 bases for V and 7 bases for J; bases not matched to a gene: 7. For the CDR3, the DNA is TGTGCCACCAGTGATGCTCAGGGGGCGAAGCAGCCCCAGCATTTT. This encodes CATSDAQGAKQPQHF.

The V and J genes are TRBV29-1 and TRBJ2-1; weak D call: TRBD1 (5 bases). The CDR3 is 14 residues long. Trimming stripped 1 base from V and 2 bases from J, with 9 bases between. Germline lookup yields CDR1 SQVTM and CDR2 ANQGSEA. CDR3 amino acids: CSVEGDRAYNEQFF. In DNA form, the CDR3 reads TGCAGCGTTGAAGGAGACAGAGCCTACAATGAGCAGTTCTTC.

CDR3 in amino acids: CASRRSEAFF. CDR3 nucleotides: TGTGCCAGCAGGAGGTCTGAAGCTTTCTTT. The chain carries TRBV2 and TRBJ1-1; D uncertain. V lost 6 bases, J lost 6 bases, and 5 bases lay in between. CDR1 and CDR2 (germline): SNHLY, FYNNEI. This CDR3 has 10 residues.

The rearrangement links TRBV30 to TRBJ1-2, with 7 bases fitting TRBD1. Germline CDR1 reads GTSNPN; CDR2 reads SVGIG (reference sequence). The CDR3 sequence is 12 residues long. J gave up 6 bases and V 5 bases, and 6 bases lay outside the gene matches. DNA of the CDR3: TGTGCCTGGCTGGGACAGACGGATGGCTACACCTTC. This sequence encodes CAWLGQTDGYTF.

Note on this clone: Compared with germline, one end of the junction differs, possibly owing to a read error. The V gene is TRBV3-1 (or the pseudogene TRBV3-2), the J gene TRBJ1-1; no definite D call. CDR3 length equals 14 residues. Germline assignment: CDR1 LGHDT and CDR2 YNNKEL (reference sequence). This chain's CDR3 is CASSQVTGNAEAFF. Here the CDR3 DNA reads TGTGCCAGCAGCCAAGTGACGGGGAACGCTGAAGCTTTCTTT.

The chain uses TRBV5-1 and TRBJ2-3, with TRBD2 identical over 12 bases. Germline V gene data show CDR1 as SGHRS and CDR2 as YFSETQ. The CDR3 extends over 14 amino acids. V dropped 4 bases and J dropped 5; count of bases not matched to a gene: 2. CDR3 protein: CASSPGLAGDTQYF. In DNA form, the CDR3 reads TGCGCCAGCAGCCCGGGACTAGCGGGAGATACGCAGTATTTT. Variable domain in full (rest from reference TRBV5-1 and TRBJ2-3): KAGVTQTPRYLIKTRGQQVTLSCSPISGHRSVSWYQQTPGQGLQFLFEYFSETQRNKGNFPGRFSGRQFSNSRSEMNVSTLELGDSALYLCASSPGLAGDTQYFGPGTRLTVL.

The V call is TRBV5-4, the J call TRBJ2-5; a possible D gene is TRBD1 (6 bases). Germline CDR1 reads SGHNT; CDR2 reads YYREEE (reference sequence). The ends were cut back, 4 bases at V and 4 bases at J, with 17 bases in the middle. The length of the CDR3 is 15 residues. The DNA for the CDR3 is TGTGCCAGCAGCAGCGCACAGGGTGGTGGAGAGACCCAGTACTTC. As protein: CASSSAQGGGETQYF.

The gene calls are TRBV19 and TRBJ1-1, with a tentative D call TRBD1 (5 bases). Trimming removed 9 bases at V and 0 bases at J, with 17 bases between. The V gene's germline CDR1 is LNHDA and CDR2 SQIVND (reference sequence). The CDR3 sequence is 15 residues long. CDR3 nucleotide sequence: TGTGCCAGCCAACCCCAAGGGGTCATGAACACTGAAGCTTTCTTT. This sequence encodes CASQPQGVMNTEAFF. Full variable domain (rest looked up from reference TRBV19 and TRBJ1-1): DGGITQSPKYLFRKEGQNVTLSCEQNLNHDAMYWYRQDPGQGLRLIYYSQIVNDFQKGDIAEGYSVSREKKESFPLTVTSAQKNPTAFYLCASQPQGVMNTEAFFGQGTRLTVV.